This TCR beta chain came from a study of control samples from healthy donors and cancer patients. Profiled with immunoSEQ multiplex PCR; TCRdb holds only in-frame clones, not every one. This sample yields roughly 120,000 clones, of which more than 75% are seen a single time; roughly 4% belongs to the top ten. Trimming removed 9 bases at V and 0 bases at J, with 9 bases between. The CDR3 sequence is 13 residues long. Germline CDR1 LNHDA, CDR2 SQIVND (reference sequence). The chain recombines TRBV19 with TRBJ1-3; weak D call: TRBD1 (6 bases). The sequence was collected from a woman aged 55-69 years with lung cancer. The sequencing sample was made of PBMCs. CDR3 protein: CASTGFSGNTIYF. The CDR3 DNA sequence: TGTGCCAGCACAGGGTTCTCTGGAAACACCATATATTTT.